A single sample is the source of the 14 T cell receptor beta chains below, sequenced in a study of blood T cell repertoires in COVID-19. Libraries were prepared by immunoSEQ multiplex PCR; TCRdb keeps only in-frame clonotypes and omits some of them. Here the sample spans approximately 210,000 clones, roughly 86% being singletons. The material sequenced was peripheral blood. These receptors came from a woman aged 40 to 50 with acute or convalescent COVID-19.

The chain recombines TRBV6-4 with TRBJ1-2; 10 nucleotides agree with TRBD1. CDR1 is MRHNA, CDR2 SNTAGT, per germline. V lost 6 bases, J lost 2 bases, and 3 bases stayed unmatched. The CDR3 sequence is 14 residues long. The CDR3 here is CASSRDRGNYGYTF. The DNA of the CDR3 is TGTGCCAGCAGCCGGGACAGGGGAAACTATGGCTACACCTTC.

The chain links TRBV4-1 to TRBJ2-7; D not certain. The germline gives CDR1 MGHRA, CDR2 YSYEKL. This CDR3 contains 11 residues. The germline V and J ends were trimmed by 1 base and 6 bases, with 4 bases remaining between them. This chain's CDR3 is CASSQGREQYF. CDR3 nucleotide sequence: TGCGCCAGCAGCCAAGGTCGCGAGCAGTACTTC.

The CDR3 reads CASSQDRGPGSTYEQYF. Here the CDR3 DNA reads TGCGCCAGCAGCCAAGATCGCGGTCCGGGTTCTACCTACGAGCAGTACTTC. V is TRBV4-1 and J is TRBJ2-7; no clear D. From germline, CDR1 is MGHRA and CDR2 YSYEKL. The CDR3 spans 17 residues. The germline V and J ends were trimmed by 0 bases and 2 bases, with 17 bases remaining between them.

CDR3 amino acids: CASSPQGSTSGELFF. CDR3 in DNA: TGTGCCAGCTCTCCCCAGGGGTCGACAAGCGGGGAGCTGTTTTTT. This chain connects TRBV18 to TRBJ2-2, with D possibly matching TRBD1 (6 bases). The CDR3 contains 15 residues. With 6 bases removed from V and 7 bases from J, the gap between germline ends came to 18 bases. CDR1 and CDR2 (germline): KGHSH, LQKENI.

The rearrangement uses TRBV19 and TRBJ2-2; D possibly corresponds to TRBD2 (6 bases). The CDR3 has 16 amino acids. Looked up from germline, CDR1 is LNHDA and CDR2 is SQIVND (reference sequence). The V and J ends lost 3 bases and 5 bases respectively, with 16 bases between them. The CDR3 DNA sequence: TGTGCCAGTAGTATTGGGGCGGGGCGCGGGACCGGGGAGCTGTTTTTT. This encodes CASSIGAGRGTGELFF. Filled out from reference TRBV19 and TRBJ2-2, the complete variable domain reads DGGITQSPKYLFRKEGQNVTLSCEQNLNHDAMYWYRQDPGQGLRLIYYSQIVNDFQKGDIAEGYSVSREKKESFPLTVTSAQKNPTAFYLCASSIGAGRGTGELFFGEGSRLTVL.

The rearrangement uses TRBV6-4 and TRBJ1-1, with D possibly TRBD1 on 5 matching bases. Between the trimmed V and J ends, which lost 8 bases and 0 bases, there was a span of 10 bases. CDR3 length: 13 residues. CDR1 MRHNA and CDR2 SNTAGT come from the germline V gene. The CDR3 is CASGANMNTEAFF. The DNA of the CDR3 is TGTGCCAGCGGGGCAAACATGAACACTGAAGCTTTCTTT.

This clone was picked up a small number of times. The chain has TRBV7-2 and TRBJ2-1; 12 bases align to TRBD2. The germline gives CDR1 SGHTA, CDR2 FQGNSA. V was clipped by 3 bases and J by 8 bases; unmatched bases: 17. The CDR3 is made up of 19 amino acids. The CDR3 here is CASSFGLAASGGALDEQFF. In nucleotides, the CDR3 is TGTGCCAGCAGCTTCGGTTTAGCGGCTAGCGGGGGGGCTCTGGATGAGCAGTTCTTC.

The rearrangement uses TRBV15 and TRBJ1-5, with D possibly being TRBD1 (5 bases). V shed 6 bases and J shed 4 bases, with 10 bases lying between them. The CDR3 totals 13 residues. Germline V lookup: CDR1 LNHNV, CDR2 YYDKDF (reference sequence). The CDR3 protein is CATSTGSNQPQHF. The CDR3 region has the DNA TGTGCCACCAGTACAGGTTCTAATCAGCCCCAGCATTTT.

The CDR3 coding sequence is TGTGCCAGCAGCTATGCCCGGGCCTCGGGAGGAAACACCATATATTTT. Amino acids: CASSYARASGGNTIYF. The genes are TRBV5-6 and TRBJ1-3; D ambiguous. This CDR3 spans 16 amino acids. With 3 bases removed from V and 4 bases from J, the gap between germline ends came to 17 bases. Germline assignment: CDR1 SGHDT and CDR2 YYEEEE.

The V gene is TRBV16, the J gene TRBJ1-2, with D perhaps TRBD1 (5 bases). Germline CDR1 is KGHSY and CDR2 is FQNENV. CDR3 length: 12 amino acids. The V and J ends lost 2 bases and 4 bases respectively, with 5 bases between them. This CDR3 is CASSQDSYGYTF. The CDR3, as DNA: TGTGCCAGCAGCCAAGACAGCTATGGCTACACCTTC.

The chain uses TRBV5-1 and TRBJ2-5; TRBD1 aligns across 8 bases. Germline trimming cut 4 bases from V and 4 bases from J; bases unmatched to any gene: 0. Germline CDR1 and CDR2: SGHRS and YFSETQ. This CDR3 contains 12 residues. Here the CDR3 reads CASSDRGETQYF. The CDR3 bases are TGCGCCAGCAGCGACAGGGGAGAGACCCAGTACTTC.

CDR3 protein: CASSYGRRMSSYEQYF. In nucleotides, the CDR3 is TGTGCCAGCAGTTACGGGAGACGGATGAGCTCCTACGAGCAGTACTTC. This chain connects TRBV6-6 to TRBJ2-7, with D perhaps matching TRBD2 (5 bases). From germline, CDR1 is MNHNY and CDR2 SVGAGI (reference sequence). The CDR3 spans 16 residues. V dropped 2 bases and J dropped 0 bases, with 14 bases sitting between them.

The chain couples TRBV19 to TRBJ2-5, with 12 bases lining up with TRBD2. CDR3 length: 14 amino acids. The J segment lost 1 base and the V segment lost 10 bases, leaving 4 bases of the junction unmatched. Germline CDR1 and CDR2: LNHDA and SQIVND (reference sequence). DNA of the CDR3: TGTGCCACCGCTAGCGGGAGGGGCCAAGAGACCCAGTACTTC. It is translated as CATASGRGQETQYF.

The V call is TRBV15, the J call TRBJ1-6; a weak D match, TRBD1 (5 bases). This CDR3 spans 16 amino acids. The germline V gene has CDR1 LNHNV and CDR2 YYDKDF (reference sequence). V was clipped by 5 bases and J by 5 bases, with 16 bases between them. The CDR3 loop is CATSGFYQTDNSPLHF. CDR3 in DNA: TGTGCCACCAGCGGATTCTACCAGACAGATAATTCACCCCTCCACTTT.